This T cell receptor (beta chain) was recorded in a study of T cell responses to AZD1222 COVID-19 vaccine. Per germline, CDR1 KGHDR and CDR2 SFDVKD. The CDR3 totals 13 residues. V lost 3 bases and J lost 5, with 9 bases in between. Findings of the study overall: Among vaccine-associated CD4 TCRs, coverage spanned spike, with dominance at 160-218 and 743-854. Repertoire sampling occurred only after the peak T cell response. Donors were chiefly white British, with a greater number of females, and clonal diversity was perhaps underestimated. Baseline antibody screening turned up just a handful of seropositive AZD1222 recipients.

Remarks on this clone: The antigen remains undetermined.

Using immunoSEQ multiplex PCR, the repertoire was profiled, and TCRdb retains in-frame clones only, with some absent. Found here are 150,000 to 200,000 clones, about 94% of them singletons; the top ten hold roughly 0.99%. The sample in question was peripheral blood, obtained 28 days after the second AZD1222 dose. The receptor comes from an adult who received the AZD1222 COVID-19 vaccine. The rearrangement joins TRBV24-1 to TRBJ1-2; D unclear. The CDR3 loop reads CATSDPRGYGYTF. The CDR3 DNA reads TGTGCCACCAGTGATCCGCGCGGATATGGCTACACCTTC.